This TCR beta chain emerged from a study of Ad26.COV2.S vaccination and SARS-CoV-2 variants. A remark on this clone: Its matching antigen is unknown.

Study-level findings and limits: Similar non-spike TCR breadth was seen in vaccine and placebo recipients. Responses of spike-specific T cells (both CD8+ and CD4+) reportedly showed substantial breadth after vaccination. Vaccine recipients posted higher spike-specific TCR breadth than their placebo counterparts.

Sequencing used immunoSEQ multiplex PCR; TCRdb keeps in-frame clones, though not all of them. The data contain approximately 400,000 clones, around 92% of them singletons. Looked up from germline, CDR1 is LGHDT and CDR2 is YNNKEL (reference sequence). The length of the CDR3 is 12 residues. V was shortened by 1 base and J by 7 bases, with 8 bases between the two germline ends. The chain is built from TRBV3-1 (or the pseudogene TRBV3-2) and TRBJ2-7; D remains unclear. The receptor was isolated from a human donor who had recovered from COVID-19. Sequenced material: peripheral blood, taken after recovery from COVID-19. The CDR3 DNA sequence: TGTGCCAGCAGCCAAGGATCGAGGGAGCAGTACTTC. It codes for CASSQGSREQYF.